This passage covers 4 T cell receptor beta chains from one sample sequenced in a study of blood T cell repertoires in COVID-19. The table came from immunoSEQ multiplex PCR; TCRdb's copy has only in-frame clones and leaves some out. In the table there are fewer than 200,000 clones, around 83% of which are singletons. Specimen: peripheral blood. The receptor source for this set is a woman aged 70 to 79 who had recovered from COVID-19.

This chain joins TRBV27 and TRBJ1-2, with TRBD1 as a possible D gene (6 bases). The ends were cut back, 1 base at V and 7 bases at J, with 16 bases in the middle. From germline, CDR1 is MNHEY and CDR2 SMNVEV (reference sequence). CDR3 length: 15 amino acids. The CDR3 region is CASSLLGAQGGGYTF. DNA of the CDR3: TGTGCCAGCAGTTTATTGGGGGCGCAAGGGGGTGGCTACACCTTC.

This chain uses TRBV12-3 or TRBV12-4 with TRBJ2-3; no reliable D call. Between the trimmed V and J ends, which lost 10 bases and 3 bases, there was a span of 5 bases. CDR3 length: 10 amino acids. In DNA, the CDR3 is TGTGCCACCTCTACAGATACGCAGTATTTT. Amino acid sequence: CATSTDTQYF.

CDR3 loop: CSVWAPYQETQYF. In DNA form, the CDR3 reads TGCAGCGTTTGGGCCCCGTACCAAGAGACCCAGTACTTC. The genes are TRBV29-1 and TRBJ2-5, with no clear D. Trimming removed 5 bases from V and 0 bases from J, with 10 bases in between. This CDR3 is built from 13 residues. Germline V gene lookup returns CDR1 SQVTM and CDR2 ANQGSEA. Using reference TRBV29-1 and TRBJ2-5 for the parts outside the CDR3, the full variable domain is SAVISQKPSRDICQRGTSLTIQCQVDSQVTMMFWYRQQPGQSLTLIATANQGSEATYESGFVIDKFPISRPNLTFSTLTVSNMSPEDSSIYLCSVWAPYQETQYFGPGTRLLVL.

The V call is TRBV27, the J call TRBJ1-1; D is uncertain. This CDR3 contains 12 residues. The V gene lost 5 bases and the J gene lost 10 bases, with 14 bases spanning the gap. Per germline, CDR1 MNHEY and CDR2 SMNVEV (reference sequence). CDR3 loop: CASSRPHSRAFF. DNA of the CDR3: TGTGCCAGCAGTCGACCCCACTCTAGAGCTTTCTTT.